This entry lists 3 T cell receptor beta chains sequenced from one sample in a study of blood T cell repertoires in COVID-19. The assay was immunoSEQ multiplex PCR, and TCRdb's table has in-frame clones only and misses some. The data contain fewer than 350,000 clones, over 75% of them singletons. Material: peripheral blood. The receptor source for this set is a man younger than 30 with active or convalescent COVID-19.

CDR3 loop: CASSHGTGADGTEAFF. The CDR3 DNA follows: TGCGCCAGCAGCCATGGGACAGGGGCGGATGGCACTGAAGCTTTCTTT. This chain links TRBV4-3 with TRBJ1-1, with 10 nucleotides matching TRBD1. Per the germline V gene, CDR1 is LGHNA and CDR2 is YSLEER. The CDR3 runs 16 residues. Trimming at V came to 3 bases and at J to 4 bases, leaving 8 bases not matched to a gene.

The chain combines TRBV7-9 with TRBJ1-2; D might be TRBD1 (6 bases). With 3 bases removed from V and 4 bases from J, the gap between germline ends came to 9 bases. This CDR3 comprises 13 residues. Germline CDR1 SEHNR, CDR2 FQNEAQ (reference sequence). The CDR3 sequence: CASSLGAAYGYTF. CDR3 bases: TGTGCCAGCAGCTTGGGGGCTGCCTATGGCTACACCTTC. Variable domain in full (rest from reference TRBV7-9 and TRBJ1-2): DTGVSQNPRHKITKRGQNVTFRCDPISEHNRLYWYRQTLGQGPEFLTYFQNEAQLEKSRLLSDRFSAERPKGSFSTLEIQRTEQGDSAMYLCASSLGAAYGYTFGSGTRLTVV.

The chain recombines TRBV3-1 (or the pseudogene TRBV3-2) with TRBJ1-2, with D perhaps TRBD1 (5 bases). This CDR3 has 15 amino acids. The germline CDR1 and CDR2 sequences are LGHDT and YNNKEL (reference sequence). V shed 0 bases and J shed 3 bases, with 11 bases lying between them. The chain's CDR3 is CASSQDFRADYGYTF. DNA for the CDR3: TGTGCCAGCAGCCAAGATTTCAGGGCTGACTATGGCTACACCTTC.